The source of this TCR beta chain is a study of CD4 T cells in relation to SARS-CoV-2 and coronaviruses. Before the COVID-19 pandemic, during about 2010-2019, CD4+ T cells were taken from unexposed donors. After more than eight days of culture, CD4+ T cells were isolated. Comments on this clone: Its antigen is not known.

CDR3 size: 13 residues. The V gene's germline CDR1 is MNHNS and CDR2 SASEGT. V gave up 1 base and J gave up 8 bases, with 8 bases separating them. Clones were sequenced by immunoSEQ multiplex PCR, and TCRdb holds only the in-frame ones, with some missing. The repertoire holds some 16,000 clones, with roughly three quarters as singletons. Study results and limitations: In around 63% of donors, memory CD4+ clonotypes crossrecognized SARS-CoV-2 and at least one common cold coronavirus spike. SARS-CoV-2-driven expansion was significantly weaker in crossreactive than monoreactive clones.

The chain links TRBV6-1 to TRBJ1-4; D call uncertain. Sequencing was performed on CD4+ T cells from PBMCs, cultured in vitro. This sequence was found in a human donor in good health. The CDR3 region is CASSEGIREKLFF. DNA of the CDR3: TGTGCCAGCAGTGAAGGGATAAGGGAAAAACTGTTTTTT.